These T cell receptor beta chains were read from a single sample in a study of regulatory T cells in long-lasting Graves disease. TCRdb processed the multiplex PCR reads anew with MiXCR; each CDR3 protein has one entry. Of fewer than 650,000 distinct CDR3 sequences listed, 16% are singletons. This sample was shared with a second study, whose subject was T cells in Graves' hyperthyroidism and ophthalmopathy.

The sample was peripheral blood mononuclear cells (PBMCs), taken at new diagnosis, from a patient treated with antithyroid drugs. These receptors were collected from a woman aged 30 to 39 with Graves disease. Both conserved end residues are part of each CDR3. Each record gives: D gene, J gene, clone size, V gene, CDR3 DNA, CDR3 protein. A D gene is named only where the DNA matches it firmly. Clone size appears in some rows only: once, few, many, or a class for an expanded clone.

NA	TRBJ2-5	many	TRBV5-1	TGTGCCAGCAGCGGATTCGAAGAGACCCAGTACTTC	CASSGFEETQYF
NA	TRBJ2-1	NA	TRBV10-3	TGTGCCAGCAGCGCCTCGGTTTGGCCCAATGAGCAGTTCTTC	CASSASVWPNEQFF
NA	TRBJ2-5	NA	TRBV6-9	TGTGCCAGCAGTTACTCCTCGCAGGGCAGATGGGAGACCCAGTACTTC	CASSYSSQGRWETQYF
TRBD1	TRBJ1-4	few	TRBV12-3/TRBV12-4	TGTGCCAGCAGTTTCAAGGGCAGGGGGACAGGAAAACTGTTTTTT	CASSFKGRGTGKLFF
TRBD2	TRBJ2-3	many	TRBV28	TGTGCCAGCAAAACCTCCGGGACTACCAGCACAGATACGCAGTATTTT	CASKTSGTTSTDTQYF
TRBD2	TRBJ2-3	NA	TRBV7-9	TGTGCCAGCAGCTTTAGCGGGATACCGCAGTATTTT	CASSFSGIPQYF
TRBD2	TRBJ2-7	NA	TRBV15	TGTGCCACCAGCAGACTCGGGGGGAGCTCCTACGAGCAGTACTTC	CATSRLGGSSYEQYF
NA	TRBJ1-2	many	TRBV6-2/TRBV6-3	TGTGCCAGCAGTAACTTCTATGGCTACACCTTC	CASSNFYGYTF
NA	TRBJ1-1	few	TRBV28	TGTGCCAGCAGTTTCCATGGGATCAGCACTGAAGCTTTCTTT	CASSFHGISTEAFF
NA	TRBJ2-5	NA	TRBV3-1	TGTGCCAGCAGCCTAACTCGTTTGGCGACCCAGTACTTC	CASSLTRLATQYF
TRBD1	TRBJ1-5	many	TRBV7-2	TGTGCCAGCAGCCGAGCCTGGCAGGGGGATCAGCCCCAGCATTTT	CASSRAWQGDQPQHF
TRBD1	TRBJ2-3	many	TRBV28	TGTGCCAGCAGTTTTTCCATCGACAGGGGTAATACAGATACGCAGTATTTT	CASSFSIDRGNTDTQYF
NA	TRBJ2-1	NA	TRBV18	TGTGCCAGCTCACAAGGTCCCAATGAGCAGTTCTTC	CASSQGPNEQFF
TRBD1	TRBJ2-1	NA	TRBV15	TGTGCCACCAGCGGACCTCAGGGGGCGGTCTACAATGAGCAGTTCTTC	CATSGPQGAVYNEQFF
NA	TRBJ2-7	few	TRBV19	TGTGCCAGTAGTATAGCTCCAGGAGGGTCCTACGAGCAGTACTTC	CASSIAPGGSYEQYF
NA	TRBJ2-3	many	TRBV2	TGTGCCAGCAGAGTTTGGCAGGGTGAGACAGATACGCAGTATTTT	CASRVWQGETDTQYF
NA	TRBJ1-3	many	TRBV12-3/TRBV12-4	TGTGCCAGCACCGATCCGAGCTCTGGAAACACCATATATTTT	CASTDPSSGNTIYF
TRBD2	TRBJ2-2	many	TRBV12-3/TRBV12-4	TGTGCCAGCACCCGCGGACTAGCTGGGGAGCTGTTTTTT	CASTRGLAGELFF
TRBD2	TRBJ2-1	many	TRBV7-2	TGTGCCAGCAGCGCCCCCCTTACTAGCGTCGCTGAGCAGTTCTTC	CASSAPLTSVAEQFF
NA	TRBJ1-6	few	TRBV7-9	TGTGCCAGCAGCTTCTGGACAGCTAATTCACCCCTCCACTTT	CASSFWTANSPLHF
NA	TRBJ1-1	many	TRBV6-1	TGTGCCAGCAGACCCACACAAAACACTGAAGCTTTCTTT	CASRPTQNTEAFF
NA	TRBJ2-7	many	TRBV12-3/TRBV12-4	TGTGCCAGCACCAAAGTTTTCTACGAGCAGTACTTC	CASTKVFYEQYF
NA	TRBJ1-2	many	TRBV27	TGTGCCAGCAGTGTCCTCGATCAGGGGAAGGCTGGCTACACCTTC	CASSVLDQGKAGYTF
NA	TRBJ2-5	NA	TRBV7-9	TGTGCCAGCAGCTTAGGGGGGGACAAGAAAAAGACCCAGTACTTC	CASSLGGDKKKTQYF
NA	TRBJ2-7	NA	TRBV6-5	TGTGCCAGCAGTTATATCCGTGGGGACTACGAGCAGTACTTC	CASSYIRGDYEQYF
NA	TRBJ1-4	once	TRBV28	TGTGCCAGCAGTCTTATGGGCAGGGGTGCAACTAATGAAAAACTGTTTTTT	CASSLMGRGATNEKLFF
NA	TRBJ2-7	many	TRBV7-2	TGTGCCAGCAGCCCATTGTCTACCTACGAGCAGTACTTC	CASSPLSTYEQYF
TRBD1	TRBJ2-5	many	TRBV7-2	TGTGCCAGCAGCGGGGGGGGACAGGGGGCGCGGGAGACCCAGTACTTC	CASSGGGQGARETQYF
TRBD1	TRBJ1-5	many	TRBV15	TGTGCCACCAGCGGGGGGACAGGGAGCAATCAGCCCCAGCATTTT	CATSGGTGSNQPQHF
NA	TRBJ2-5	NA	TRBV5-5	TGTGCCAGCAGCCTATCGTCGTCTAGCGCGGAGACCCAGTACTTC	CASSLSSSSAETQYF
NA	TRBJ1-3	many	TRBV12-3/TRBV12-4	TGTGCCAGCAGTCCCCCAGCTGGAAACACCATATATTTT	CASSPPAGNTIYF
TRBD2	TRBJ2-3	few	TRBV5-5	TGTGCCAGCAGCTCCGGACTAGCGGGACGTGATACGCAGTATTTT	CASSSGLAGRDTQYF